Listed here are 14 T cell receptor beta chains from one sample, sequenced in a study of patients and donors after allogeneic stem cell transplantation. MiXCR, applied by TCRdb to the RT-PCR reads, yields one record per CDR3 protein. The repertoire holds approximately 210,000 distinct CDR3 sequences, 40% to 45% seen once, with about 30% in the top ten. Material: blood, either unsorted or a sorted T cell fraction (not recorded which). The receptors derive from a human donor who was either an allogeneic HSCT recipient or a stem cell or donor lymphocyte infusion donor (not recorded which). It is not recorded whose cells these are; they may come from a transplant donor.

The chain uses TRBV4-3 and TRBJ1-1, with D maybe TRBD1 (6 bases). Germline V gene lookup returns CDR1 LGHNA and CDR2 YSLEER. The CDR3 contains 13 residues. V shed 4 bases and J shed 5 bases, with 11 bases lying between them. The CDR3 reads CASSPLQGTEAFF. CDR3 nucleotide sequence: TGCGCCAGCAGCCCCTTGCAGGGGACTGAAGCTTTCTTT.

The chain recombines TRBV6-5 with TRBJ1-2, with no clear D. The length of the CDR3 is 13 residues. The germline V gene has CDR1 MNHEY and CDR2 SVGAGI. The V and J ends lost 0 bases and 8 bases respectively, with 10 bases between them. CDR3 in amino acids: CASSYSPGPGYTF. The CDR3 coding sequence is TGTGCCAGCAGTTACTCGCCAGGCCCGGGCTACACCTTC.

This clonotype was recorded a few times. This chain uses TRBV2 with TRBJ1-2, with D perhaps TRBD1 (6 bases). V was clipped by 3 bases and J by 3 bases, with 8 bases between them. Germline CDR1 and CDR2: SNHLY and FYNNEI. The CDR3 runs to 13 residues. DNA for the CDR3: TGTGCCAGCAGTGAGAGGACAGACTATGGCTACACCTTC. It codes for CASSERTDYGYTF.

This clonotype was observed a few times. This chain uses TRBV7-9 with TRBJ1-1; unclear D gene. CDR1 is SEHNR and CDR2 is FQNEAQ in the germline V gene (reference sequence). The length of the CDR3 is 17 residues. Trimming cost V 2 bases and J 0 bases, with 16 bases left between them. The CDR3, as DNA: TGTGCCAGCAGCTTAACTGGGGAAGGACCGATGAACACTGAAGCTTTCTTT. Encoded protein: CASSLTGEGPMNTEAFF.

V gene TRBV5-1 combines with J gene TRBJ1-6; D might be TRBD1 (6 bases). The length of the CDR3 is 15 residues. Trimming pared 4 bases from V and 8 bases from J, leaving 16 bases between. Germline CDR1 is SGHRS and CDR2 is YFSETQ. The CDR3 bases are TGCGCCAGCAGCCTCAGGGGATTTGAGGATTCACCCCTCCACTTT. Translated: CASSLRGFEDSPLHF.

The chain uses TRBV10-3 and TRBJ2-1; D may be TRBD1 (6 bases). The CDR3 totals 15 residues. The V end was cut by 2 bases, the J end by 8 bases, with 16 bases between. The germline V gene encodes CDR1 ENHRY and CDR2 SYGVKD. The CDR3 nucleotides are TGTGCCATCAGTGAGCCACCGGACAGTCTCCATGAGCAGTTCTTC. Its protein is CAISEPPDSLHEQFF.

A single count supports this clonotype. V usage is TRBV7-9 and J usage is TRBJ1-1; D is undetermined. Germline assignment: CDR1 SEHNR and CDR2 FQNEAQ (reference sequence). The CDR3 is made up of 14 amino acids. Between the trimmed V and J ends, which lost 8 bases and 0 bases, there was a span of 13 bases. CDR3 DNA sequence: TGTGCCAGCTACAACCCCAACTTGAACACTGAAGCTTTCTTT. Translated, it gives CASYNPNLNTEAFF.

J is TRBJ2-1 and V is TRBV4-3; 11 bases match TRBD2. Germline V gene sequence: CDR1 LGHNA, CDR2 YSLEER. V was clipped by 0 bases and J by 4 bases; unmatched bases: 5. CDR3 length: 17 residues. CDR3 sequence: CASSQDTGLADYNEQFF. In nucleotides, the CDR3 is TGCGCCAGCAGCCAAGACACGGGACTAGCGGATTACAATGAGCAGTTCTTC.

This clonotype came up a few times. J is TRBJ1-1 and V is TRBV7-8; D is ambiguous. The V end lost 4 bases, the J end lost 1 base, and 19 bases lay between the germline ends. Germline CDR1 is SGHVS and CDR2 is FQNEAQ. The CDR3 runs 17 residues. Written as DNA, the CDR3 is TGTGCCAGCAGCTCCCCCTTGGCACGGGAGGCGAACACTGAAGCTTTCTTT. Its protein is CASSSPLAREANTEAFF.

The chain employs TRBV12-3 or TRBV12-4 and TRBJ2-2, with 10 nucleotides matching TRBD2. The CDR3 covers 17 residues. Germline trimming cut 6 bases from V and 2 bases from J; bases unmatched to any gene: 9. The CDR3 protein is CASSPVLAGANTGELFF. DNA for the CDR3: TGTGCCAGCAGCCCGGTCCTAGCGGGGGCTAACACCGGGGAGCTGTTTTTT.

Only a few counts were recorded for this clonotype. The rearrangement uses TRBV11-2 and TRBJ1-1, with no clear D. Germline V gene data show CDR1 as SGHAT and CDR2 as FQNNGV. Trimming shortened V by 2 bases and J by 3 bases, and 13 bases separated the two germline ends. The CDR3 length is 15 residues. CDR3 coding DNA: TGTGCCAGCAGCTTAAGAAAAGGGTGGGACACTGAAGCTTTCTTT. The encoded protein is CASSLRKGWDTEAFF.

The rearrangement uses TRBV9 and TRBJ2-1; TRBD2 matches 7 bases. The CDR3 has 17 residues. From germline, CDR1 is SGDLS and CDR2 YYNGEE. V was pared by 0 bases and J by 0 bases, with 6 bases of the junction left unmatched. The CDR3 spells CASSVGASGSSYNEQFF. CDR3 sequence (DNA): TGTGCCAGCAGCGTAGGGGCTAGCGGAAGCTCCTACAATGAGCAGTTCTTC.

CDR3 nucleotides: TGTGCCAGCAGTTACGAAGCGTATGAGCAGTTCTTC. It yields the protein CASSYEAYEQFF. V is TRBV6-6 and J is TRBJ2-1; no reliable D call. Germline V gene lookup returns CDR1 MNHNY and CDR2 SVGAGI (reference sequence). V dropped 2 bases and J dropped 8 bases, with 7 bases sitting between them. The length of the CDR3 is 12 residues.

The CDR3 DNA reads as TGTGCCAGCAGTTTTCTCGAGGCCGGGACCATGGGCACCTACAATGAGCAGTTCTTC. Amino acids: CASSFLEAGTMGTYNEQFF. The gene calls are TRBV12-3 or TRBV12-4 and TRBJ2-1; D could derive from TRBD1 or TRBD2 (5 bases each). V was shortened by 3 bases and J by 2 bases, with 23 bases between the two germline ends. The CDR3 is 19 residues long.